In this sample, the clone carrying this TCR beta chain turned up a few times. Its antigen is currently unknown. V lost 6 bases, J lost 4 bases, and 4 bases stayed unmatched. The CDR3 is made up of 15 amino acids. Per germline, CDR1 MNHNY and CDR2 SVGAGI (reference sequence). This entry comes from a study of blood T cells in healthy people across ages. Overall study findings and caveats: From one million sequenced T cells, diversity estimates were lower bounds.

The authors ran a second PCR of roughly 6 to 12 cycles using a sample-barcoded 5' primer and a J-beta primer mix. One entry per CDR3 protein, called by TCRdb with MiXCR from the 5' RACE reads. The table has about 800,000 distinct CDR3 sequences, 25% seen once; the top ten hold approximately 3.7%. These data were also reused for a study on T cells of mothers and their children. Per that paper: At a sensitivity of about 100 clones per million clonotypes, no persistent microchimeric T cell clones appeared.

The chain couples TRBV6-6 to TRBJ2-2; TRBD1 matches at 11 bases. Sequenced: blood. The TCR sequence derives from a boy aged 5-17 years in good health. The CDR3 sequence: CASRAGTGGTGELFF. For the CDR3, the DNA is TGTGCCAGCAGGGCCGGGACAGGGGGCACCGGGGAGCTGTTTTTT.